The clone carrying this T cell receptor beta chain was observed at least ten times. The data derive from a study of spatial heterogeneity in lung cancer. Study-wide background: Raw-read counts averaged over ten per unique TCR and UMI combination.

The CDR3 loop spans 15 amino acids. CDR1 SGDLS and CDR2 YYNGEE come from the germline V gene. V gave up 5 bases and J gave up 9 bases; unmatched junction bases: 12. The time point was: blood at routine non-recurrence follow-up after resection. Material for sequencing was whole RNA from tumor, nontumor lung or frozen PBMC, left unsorted. In TCRdb, the 5' RACE reads were re-called with MiXCR into one record per CDR3 protein. Here the sample spans about 25,000 distinct CDR3 sequences, around 6% being singletons. This TCR was recovered from a male donor with early-stage non-small cell lung cancer. The specimen comprised PBMCs, sampled at follow-up. The chain carries TRBV9 and TRBJ2-1; 9 bases map to TRBD1. The CDR3 DNA is TGTGCCAGCAGACCAAAACAGGGGGCGGCGGGTGAGCAGTTCTTC. Translation gives CASRPKQGAAGEQFF.